This T cell receptor beta chain was documented in a study of metastatic and nonmetastatic thyroid tumors (TCRdb year 2020). Study-level background: The researchers compared repertoires between peripheral blood samples and tumor or nodule tissue samples from patients with malignant or benign thyroid disease. Paper-wide results and their limitations: TCR beta diversity was reported as significantly higher in malignant tumors than in benign nodules, in both blood and tumor samples.

CDR1 is given as MNHNS and CDR2 as SASEGT, both from the germline V gene. Relative to germline, V is missing 10 bases and J is missing 2 bases, with 5 bases of the junction outside any gene match. Spanning cysteine to phenylalanine, the CDR3 consists of 13 amino acids. Only the CDR3 portion is preserved as DNA: 39 bases, with reading frame beginning at the first base. This clone was detected only a few times. The target of this receptor is not known. No clone much larger than this one lies a single base away; base qualities are absent. No patient had received any treatment before thyroid surgery. Using T-cell receptor beta sequencing, the researchers looked back retrospectively at clinical samples from patients, gathered between the early 2010s and the late 2010s. Library method: PCR. Sequencing took place on an Illumina HiSeq 4000. High-throughput sequencing was used to profile the CDR3 region of the TCR beta-chain in every patient. Turning to the authors' computational methods: The researchers built a classifier to tell apart papillary thyroid cancer patients with distant metastasis, based on CDR3 differences among clinicopathological groups. The Shannon index was used to assess repertoire diversity, and the Morisita-Horn index was used to assess tumor-blood repertoire similarity. TCRdb reworked the public reads: Q25 trimming with fastp, MiXCR clone assembly, productive beta chains retained. What appears here as the V and J calls and clone size reflects TCRdb's work, not the paper's. The table for this sample lists about 40,000 clones; less than 35% of them were counted only once. The ten largest clones capture about a tenth of the sample.

The sequence joins TRBV6-1 to TRBJ2-3; TRBD2 lines up with 8 middle nucleotides. This receptor was identified in a male donor with papillary thyroid cancer or a benign thyroid nodule (not recorded which). Some clones in this sample may be carry-over from other donors' samples. Material: blood. At the DNA level, the sequence is TGTGCCAAGAAGCGGGGGCCCACAGATACGCAGTATTTT. Translated, this gives CAKKRGPTDTQYF.